The rows below give T cell receptor beta chains drawn from one sample of a study of T cell responses to AZD1222 COVID-19 vaccine. Assay: immunoSEQ multiplex PCR; the TCRdb copy retains only in-frame clones and omits some. The table includes 100,000 to 150,000 clones, over 75% detected once. Here the sequenced sample was peripheral blood, taken on day 0 of AZD1222 vaccination. These receptors all stem from an adult in good health. Both conserved end residues are trimmed from each CDR3. The D gene is left open where the match is weak.

J: TRBJ2-1; length: 11; D: .; V: TRBV19; CDR3: ASEGRLSDEQF
J: TRBJ1-2; length: 13; D: TRBD1; V: TRBV5-1; CDR3: ASSLGQGGGYGYT
J: TRBJ1-2; length: 11; D: TRBD1; V: TRBV11-2; CDR3: ASSSGTGVGGT
J: TRBJ1-1; length: 12; D: TRBD1; V: TRBV7-9; CDR3: ASSGGQVNTEAF
J: TRBJ2-7; length: 9; D: .; V: TRBV29-1; CDR3: SVRGAYEQY
J: TRBJ2-3; length: 12; D: .; V: TRBV11-3; CDR3: ASSPPQSTDTQY
J: TRBJ2-3; length: 13; D: TRBD2; V: TRBV30; CDR3: AWTTSGRALDTQY
J: TRBJ1-3; length: 10; D: .; V: TRBV2; CDR3: ASSPTRDTIY
J: TRBJ2-1; length: 12; D: .; V: TRBV6-5; CDR3: ASSSGAGTDEQF
J: TRBJ1-5; length: 11; D: .; V: TRBV3-1/TRBV3-2; CDR3: ASSQGSGQPQH
J: TRBJ2-5; length: 14; D: .; V: TRBV7-2; CDR3: ASSLPLTSLQETQY
J: TRBJ2-1; length: 13; D: .; V: TRBV27; CDR3: ASSLPGRSYNEQF
J: TRBJ1-5; length: 10; D: .; V: TRBV12-3/TRBV12-4; CDR3: ASSPYNQPQH
J: TRBJ1-3; length: 15; D: TRBD1; V: TRBV4-3; CDR3: ASSQDVAGGSGNTIY
J: TRBJ2-5; length: 10; D: .; V: TRBV5-6; CDR3: ASSLDRGTQY
J: TRBJ2-1; length: 15; D: TRBD1; V: TRBV29-1; CDR3: TYLPGQATHRYNEQF
J: TRBJ2-1; length: 16; D: TRBD1; V: TRBV4-3; CDR3: ASSQFTGTESSYNEQF
J: TRBJ2-3; length: 13; D: .; V: TRBV7-9; CDR3: ASRTRTETTDTQY
J: TRBJ1-1; length: 14; D: TRBD1; V: TRBV18; CDR3: ASSPQGQLMNTEAF
J: TRBJ1-6; length: 12; D: .; V: TRBV6-8; CDR3: ASSSAGVSSPLH
J: TRBJ1-1; length: 12; D: TRBD1; V: TRBV2; CDR3: ASSLTGMNTEAF
J: TRBJ2-3; length: 10; D: TRBD1; V: TRBV30; CDR3: AWGQGAHTQY
J: TRBJ2-1; length: 14; D: TRBD2; V: TRBV9; CDR3: ASKERPGLEYNEQF
J: TRBJ1-2; length: 12; D: TRBD1; V: TRBV5-1; CDR3: ASSLKGTGSGYT
J: TRBJ1-2; length: 11; D: .; V: TRBV12-3/TRBV12-4; CDR3: ASSLTRDYGYT
J: TRBJ2-7; length: 11; D: TRBD2; V: TRBV7-2; CDR3: ASSLGRGTGGI
J: TRBJ2-7; length: 13; D: .; V: TRBV4-1; CDR3: ASSQDQEGPYEQY
J: TRBJ1-6; length: 16; D: TRBD1; V: TRBV5-1; CDR3: ASSLVPRQGTLNSPLH
J: TRBJ1-5; length: 13; D: .; V: TRBV2; CDR3: ASRIRTATNQPQH
J: TRBJ2-2; length: 12; D: .; V: TRBV2; CDR3: ATGTGGNTGELF
J: TRBJ1-5; length: 17; D: TRBD1; V: TRBV7-2; CDR3: ASSLALWDRGSSNQPQH
J: TRBJ2-7; length: 13; D: .; V: TRBV4-1; CDR3: ASSHSAGSSYEQY
J: TRBJ2-7; length: 13; D: TRBD1; V: TRBV7-9; CDR3: ASSFFPGTGNEQY
J: TRBJ1-6; length: 10; D: .; V: TRBV2; CDR3: ASTGYNSPLH
J: TRBJ2-3; length: 16; D: .; V: TRBV30; CDR3: AWSSPGRGTPTTDTQY
J: TRBJ1-2; length: 13; D: .; V: TRBV11-2; CDR3: ASSLDRVAGEGYT
J: TRBJ2-5; length: 11; D: .; V: TRBV11-1; CDR3: ASSIGRQETQY
J: TRBJ2-2; length: 11; D: TRBD2; V: TRBV6-4; CDR3: ASSGTSTGELF
J: TRBJ1-1; length: 13; D: .; V: TRBV5-1; CDR3: ASSPQGDLNTEAF
J: TRBJ1-2; length: 13; D: .; V: TRBV27; CDR3: ASSSSSQGNYGYT
J: TRBJ2-7; length: 10; D: .; V: TRBV9; CDR3: ASSADGYEQY
J: TRBJ1-1; length: 13; D: .; V: TRBV18; CDR3: ASSQSEMGHTEAF
J: TRBJ2-5; length: 11; D: .; V: TRBV5-1; CDR3: ASSLDQAETQY
J: TRBJ2-3; length: 13; D: .; V: TRBV3-1/TRBV3-2; CDR3: ASRDSATHTDTQY
J: TRBJ1-5; length: 16; D: .; V: TRBV6-2/TRBV6-3; CDR3: ASSPPDTRGYSNQPQH
J: TRBJ2-1; length: 10; D: .; V: TRBV9; CDR3: ASSKPYNEQF
J: TRBJ2-3; length: 12; D: TRBD2; V: TRBV5-1; CDR3: ASSLGLAGGSDY
J: TRBJ1-3; length: 13; D: .; V: TRBV30; CDR3: AWSVRGNSGNTIY
J: TRBJ1-6; length: 12; D: .; V: TRBV5-4; CDR3: ASSRDIDNSPLH
J: TRBJ2-7; length: 12; D: TRBD1; V: TRBV28; CDR3: ASTPQGQGKEQY
J: TRBJ1-2; length: 11; D: .; V: TRBV30; CDR3: ACKGDEDYGYT
J: TRBJ1-4; length: 14; D: TRBD1; V: TRBV15; CDR3: ATSRGSGQKNEKLF
J: TRBJ1-2; length: 11; D: .; V: TRBV7-3; CDR3: ASAGPGVNGYT
J: TRBJ2-5; length: 13; D: TRBD2; V: TRBV4-1; CDR3: ASSQAASGVETQY
J: TRBJ2-1; length: 13; D: TRBD1; V: TRBV27; CDR3: ASSWGQGARNEQF